The 15 T cell receptor beta chains below come from one sample, sequenced in a study of cytomegalovirus exposure and HLA in healthy donors. It was with 60 Vbeta and 13 Jbeta primers that the PCR ran. Produced via immunoSEQ multiplex PCR; TCRdb's table is partial and in-frame only. The table shows 120,000 to 150,000 clones, with approximately 9% occurring only once. Material: PBMCs. The source of these receptors is a male donor in good health and CMV-seronegative.

This clone has just a few counts. The V and J genes are TRBV6-5 and TRBJ2-5; 9 bases map to TRBD1. From germline, CDR1 is MNHEY and CDR2 SVGAGI. The length of the CDR3 is 13 residues. V was pared by 5 bases and J by 4 bases, with 2 bases of the junction left unmatched. The DNA of the CDR3 is TGTGCCAGCAGTGTACAGGGGGCAGAGACCCAGTACTTC. This codes for CASSVQGAETQYF.

This clone has a handful of counts. The J gene is TRBJ2-7, the V gene TRBV7-6; 7 nucleotides match TRBD2. CDR3 length: 14 residues. Looked up from germline, CDR1 is SGHVS and CDR2 is FNYEAQ. Unmatched junction bases numbered 7, after V lost 2 bases and J lost 6 bases. CDR3 amino acids: CASSLMRGIGEQYF. Here the CDR3 DNA reads TGTGCCAGCAGCTTAATGCGGGGGATCGGCGAGCAGTACTTC.

This clone came up a few times. The rearrangement uses TRBV4-3 and TRBJ2-2; maybe TRBD2 (6 bases). The CDR3 contains 15 residues. Per germline, CDR1 LGHNA and CDR2 YSLEER. Trimming pared 4 bases from V and 1 base from J, leaving 10 bases between. CDR3 in DNA: TGCGCCAGCAGCCCGGGACTGGTGAACACCGGGGAGCTGTTTTTT. Amino acids: CASSPGLVNTGELFF.

This clone has a handful of counts. V and J are TRBV9 and TRBJ2-2; TRBD2 matches at 11 bases. The CDR3 runs to 16 residues. With 3 bases clipped from V and 1 base from J, the junction kept 2 bases outside the gene matches. The germline V gene encodes CDR1 SGDLS and CDR2 YYNGEE. In DNA, the CDR3 is TGTGCCAGCAGCGCCCTAGCGGGAGGGAACACCGGGGAGCTGTTTTTT. It yields the protein CASSALAGGNTGELFF.

Only a few counts were recorded for this clone. CDR3 amino acids: CASSELDRGYGGYTF. For the CDR3, the DNA is TGTGCCAGCAGTGAATTAGACAGGGGATATGGCGGCTACACCTTC. V and J are TRBV25-1 and TRBJ1-2, with 8 bases matching TRBD1. Germline V gene sequence: CDR1 MGHDK, CDR2 SYGVNS. The CDR3 is 15 amino acids. The V segment lost 1 base and the J segment 8 bases; nucleotides outside the gene matches: 9.

The chain combines TRBV5-1 with TRBJ2-7; 7 bases map to TRBD1. CDR1 and CDR2 from the germline V gene are SGHRS and YFSETQ. The CDR3 totals 14 residues. V was pared by 4 bases and J by 7 bases, with 11 bases of the junction left unmatched. The CDR3 bases are TGCGCCAGCAGCCCGGGACAGCCCAATGGAGAGCAGTACTTC. This codes for CASSPGQPNGEQYF.

The chain couples TRBV7-2 to TRBJ1-3, with 9 bases identical to TRBD1. CDR1 SGHTA and CDR2 FQGNSA come from the germline V gene. V shed 5 bases and J 0 bases; nucleotides not matched to a gene: 8. CDR3 length: 17 residues. The CDR3 nucleotides read TGTGCCAGCAGCAAGTGGACAGGGGCAAGCTCTGGAAACACCATATATTTT. As protein: CASSKWTGASSGNTIYF.

This chain joins TRBV11-1 and TRBJ2-3; TRBD1 matches 8 bases. The germline V gene encodes CDR1 SGHAT and CDR2 FQDESV (reference sequence). Trimming at V came to 4 bases and at J to 3 bases, leaving 9 bases not matched to a gene. The CDR3 runs to 16 residues. The CDR3 reads CASSSTGTGETDTQYF. The CDR3 DNA reads TGTGCCAGCAGCTCAACCGGGACAGGAGAGACAGATACGCAGTATTTT.

This sequence joins TRBV6-1 and TRBJ2-4, with D perhaps matching TRBD1 (5 bases). This CDR3 is built from 11 residues. V lost 2 bases, J lost 11 bases, and 7 bases lay in between. The V gene's germline CDR1 is MNHNS and CDR2 SASEGT. The CDR3 DNA reads TGTGCCAGCAGTGAAATGGGGCTTCAGTACTTC. Its translation is CASSEMGLQYF.

This chain uses TRBV7-3 with TRBJ1-3; 8 bases are a match to TRBD1. V dropped 2 bases and J dropped 3; count of bases not matched to a gene: 9. This CDR3 is built from 17 residues. Germline-derived CDR1 and CDR2 are SGHTA and FQGTGA. CDR3 loop: CASSLDPTGAFGNTIYF. DNA of the CDR3: TGTGCCAGCAGCTTAGACCCGACAGGGGCTTTTGGAAACACCATATATTTT.

A word on this clone: A read error may produce the germline difference seen at one junction end. The chain links TRBV5-1 to TRBJ2-1; 9 bases map to TRBD2. Germline lookup yields CDR1 SGHRS and CDR2 YFSETQ. The CDR3 runs to 15 residues. The CDR3 reads CASSPGTSTYNEQFF. CDR3 sequence (DNA): TGCGCTAGCAGCCCCGGGACTAGCACCTACAATGAGCAGTTCTTC.

This clone was counted between two and nine times. The chain uses TRBV5-5 and TRBJ2-7; D might be TRBD1 (6 bases). Germline V gene sequence: CDR1 SGHKS, CDR2 YYEKEE (reference sequence). Trimming stripped 0 bases from V and 3 bases from J, with 10 bases between. CDR3 length: 14 amino acids. The CDR3 region has the DNA TGTGCCAGCAGCTTGGACACAGGGCACTACGAGCAGTACTTC. Its protein is CASSLDTGHYEQYF.

This clone was observed a few times. The J gene is TRBJ2-3, the V gene TRBV10-3, with a weak D call TRBD1 (7 bases). Germline V CDR1 and CDR2: ENHRY, SYGVKD. The CDR3 is 16 residues long. V lost 8 bases to trimming and J lost 6 bases, with 24 bases between them. The CDR3 coding sequence is TGTGCCATCCAGGGGGGCAGGGTCTATGGATCGGATACGCAGTATTTT. Translating it yields CAIQGGRVYGSDTQYF.

V is TRBV5-6 and J is TRBJ2-5; D is uncertain. Trimming cost V 4 bases and J 2 bases, with 12 bases left between them. Germline V gene data show CDR1 as SGHDT and CDR2 as YYEEEE. The CDR3 is made up of 14 amino acids. The chain's CDR3 is CASSLVLLQETQYF. CDR3 coding DNA: TGTGCCAGCAGCCTCGTGCTATTACAAGAGACCCAGTACTTC.

This clone was seen a handful of times. This chain connects TRBV19 to TRBJ1-1; D may be TRBD1 (5 bases). The germline CDR1 and CDR2 sequences are LNHDA and SQIVND (reference sequence). Trimming pared 3 bases from V and 11 bases from J, leaving 19 bases between. This CDR3 spans 14 amino acids. This CDR3 reads CASSIRGDLKGAFF. Written as DNA, the CDR3 is TGTGCCAGTAGTATCCGAGGCGATTTAAAGGGGGCTTTCTTT.